This TCR beta chain was sequenced for a study of regulatory T cells in long-lasting Graves disease. Germline values: CDR1 SGHKS, CDR2 YYEKEE (reference sequence). The CDR3 runs to 15 residues. V shed 4 bases and J shed 0 bases, with 13 bases lying between them. In its sample, this clonotype was seen many times. The authors built TCR beta libraries using iRepertoire HTBI primers and Arm-PCR of CDR3 regions. MiXCR, run by TCRdb on the multiplex PCR reads, gives a single entry per CDR3 protein. The sample holds 550,000 to 650,000 distinct CDR3 sequences; about 16% are singletons and the top ten take around 12%. Time point of the sample: newly diagnosed GD, antithyroid drugs for less than 3 months. TCR sequences were obtained from RNA taken from PBMCs. Roughly 9.8 milliliters of peripheral blood went into EDTA tubes. This sample was also put to use in a study of T cells in Graves' hyperthyroidism and ophthalmopathy.

This chain joins TRBV5-5 and TRBJ1-2; no clear D gene. Source: peripheral blood mononuclear cells (PBMCs), taken at new diagnosis, from a patient treated with antithyroid drugs. The receptor was derived from a man younger than 35 with Graves disease. The CDR3 nucleotides are TGTGCCAGCAGCCCCTTGCGGGTAGCTAACTATGGCTACACCTTC. Its translation is CASSPLRVANYGYTF.